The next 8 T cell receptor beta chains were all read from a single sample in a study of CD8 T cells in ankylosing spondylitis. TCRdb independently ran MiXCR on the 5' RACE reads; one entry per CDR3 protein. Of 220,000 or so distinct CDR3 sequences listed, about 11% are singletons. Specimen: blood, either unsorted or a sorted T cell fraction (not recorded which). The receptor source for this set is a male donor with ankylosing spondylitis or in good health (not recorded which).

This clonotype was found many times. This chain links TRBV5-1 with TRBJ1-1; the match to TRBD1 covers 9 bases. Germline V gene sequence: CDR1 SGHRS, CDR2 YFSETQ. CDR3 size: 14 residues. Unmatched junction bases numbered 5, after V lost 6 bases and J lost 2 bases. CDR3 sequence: CASNPGQGNTEAFF. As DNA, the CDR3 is TGCGCCAGCAACCCGGGACAGGGTAACACTGAAGCTTTCTTT.

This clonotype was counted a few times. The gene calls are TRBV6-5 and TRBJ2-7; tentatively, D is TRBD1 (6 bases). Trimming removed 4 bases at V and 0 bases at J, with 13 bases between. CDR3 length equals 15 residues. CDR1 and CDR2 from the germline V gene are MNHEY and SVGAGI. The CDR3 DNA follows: TGTGCCAGCAGTTCGCAGACAGGAAGCTCCTACGAGCAGTACTTC. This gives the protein CASSSQTGSSYEQYF.

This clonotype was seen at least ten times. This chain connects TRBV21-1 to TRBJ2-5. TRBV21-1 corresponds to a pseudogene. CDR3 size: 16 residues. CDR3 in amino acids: CASSLHAENVIGTQYF. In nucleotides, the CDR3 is TGTGCCAGCAGCTTACACGCGGAAAATGTGATTGGGACCCAGTACTTC.

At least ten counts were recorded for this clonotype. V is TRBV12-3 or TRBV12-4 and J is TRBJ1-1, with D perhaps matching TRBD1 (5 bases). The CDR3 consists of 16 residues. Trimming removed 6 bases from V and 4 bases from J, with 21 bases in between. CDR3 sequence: CASSHSSYMGGTEAFF. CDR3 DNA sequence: TGTGCCAGCAGCCATTCTTCGTACATGGGGGGCACTGAAGCTTTCTTT.

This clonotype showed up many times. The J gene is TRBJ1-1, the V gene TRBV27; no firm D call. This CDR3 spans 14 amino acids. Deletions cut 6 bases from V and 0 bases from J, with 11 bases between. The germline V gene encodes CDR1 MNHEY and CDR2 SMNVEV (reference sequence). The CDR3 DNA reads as TGTGCCAGCAGGACGGACGTCATGAACACTGAAGCTTTCTTT. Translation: CASRTDVMNTEAFF.

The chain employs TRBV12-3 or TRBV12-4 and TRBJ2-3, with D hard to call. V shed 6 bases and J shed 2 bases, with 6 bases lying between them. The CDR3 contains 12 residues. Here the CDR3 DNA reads TGTGCCAGCAGACCCGACACAGATACGCAGTATTTT. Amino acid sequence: CASRPDTDTQYF.

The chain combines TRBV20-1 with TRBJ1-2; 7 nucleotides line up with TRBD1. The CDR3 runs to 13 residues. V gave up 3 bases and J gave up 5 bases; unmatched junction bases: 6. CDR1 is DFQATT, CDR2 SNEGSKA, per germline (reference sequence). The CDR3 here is CSASNRGLYGYTF. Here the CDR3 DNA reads TGCAGTGCTAGTAACAGGGGTTTATATGGCTACACCTTC.

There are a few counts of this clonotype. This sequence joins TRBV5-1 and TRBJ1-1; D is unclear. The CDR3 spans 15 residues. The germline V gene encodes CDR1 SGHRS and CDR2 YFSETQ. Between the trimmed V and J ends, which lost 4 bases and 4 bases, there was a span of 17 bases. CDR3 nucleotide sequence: TGCGCCAGCAGCCTACCGTCGGGCGGACTCACTGAAGCTTTCTTT. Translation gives CASSLPSGGLTEAFF. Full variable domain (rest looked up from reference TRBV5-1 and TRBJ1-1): KAGVTQTPRYLIKTRGQQVTLSCSPISGHRSVSWYQQTPGQGLQFLFEYFSETQRNKGNFPGRFSGRQFSNSRSEMNVSTLELGDSALYLCASSLPSGGLTEAFFGQGTRLTVV.